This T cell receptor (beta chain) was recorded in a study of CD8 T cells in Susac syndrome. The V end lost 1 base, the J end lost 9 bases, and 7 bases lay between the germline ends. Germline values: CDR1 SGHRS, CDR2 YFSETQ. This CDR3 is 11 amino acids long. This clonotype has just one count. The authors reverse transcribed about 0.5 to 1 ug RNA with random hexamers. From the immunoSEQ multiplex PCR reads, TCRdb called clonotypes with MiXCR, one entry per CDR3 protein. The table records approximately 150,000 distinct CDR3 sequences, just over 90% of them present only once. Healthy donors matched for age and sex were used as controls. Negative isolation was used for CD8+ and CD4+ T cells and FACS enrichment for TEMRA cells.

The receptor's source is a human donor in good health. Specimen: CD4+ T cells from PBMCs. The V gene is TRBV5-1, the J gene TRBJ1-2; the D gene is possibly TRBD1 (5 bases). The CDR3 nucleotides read TGCGCCAGCAGCTTGTCGGGGCGCTACACCTTC. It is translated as CASSLSGRYTF.